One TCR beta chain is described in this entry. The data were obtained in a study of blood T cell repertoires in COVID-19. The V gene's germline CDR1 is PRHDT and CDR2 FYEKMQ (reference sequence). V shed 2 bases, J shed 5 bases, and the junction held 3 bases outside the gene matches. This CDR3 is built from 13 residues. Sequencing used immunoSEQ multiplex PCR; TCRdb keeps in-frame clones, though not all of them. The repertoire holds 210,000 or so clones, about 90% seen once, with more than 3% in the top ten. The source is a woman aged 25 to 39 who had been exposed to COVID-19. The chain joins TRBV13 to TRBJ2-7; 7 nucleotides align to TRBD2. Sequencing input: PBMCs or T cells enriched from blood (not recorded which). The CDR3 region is CASSLMRGNEQYF. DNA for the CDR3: TGTGCCAGCAGCTTAATGCGGGGGAACGAGCAGTACTTC.